Each of the 9 T cell receptor beta chains below was sequenced from the same sample in a study of T cell repertoires in cytomegalovirus infection. Their target antigens are unknown. MiXCR, run by TCRdb on the reads, gives a single entry per CDR3 protein. The data show hundreds of thousands of distinct CDR3 sequences, with more than 40% seen just once and around 44% held by the top ten. The starting material was cultured PBMCs, obtained from culture after CMV antigen stimulation. The source is a human donor in good health (CMV status not recorded). Some clones in this sample may be carry-over from other donors' samples.

CDR3 nucleotides: TGTGCCAGCCATCCCGGGGGGGGGCCCCGATGGGATACGCAGTATTTT. Translation: CASHPGGGPRWDTQYF. The chain carries TRBV7-2 and TRBJ2-3; 8 positions match TRBD2. The CDR3 is 16 amino acids. V was pared by 8 bases and J by 6 bases, with 16 bases of the junction left unmatched. Germline lookup yields CDR1 SGHTA and CDR2 FQGNSA.

This clonotype was recorded once. The CDR3 DNA sequence: TGTGCCAGTAGTGCTCTGGGAACAGGGCTCGTATCTGATGAGCAGTTCTTC. As protein: CASSALGTGLVSDEQFF. The chain carries TRBV19 and TRBJ2-1; D is perhaps TRBD1 (6 bases). V shed 5 bases and J shed 8 bases, with 25 bases lying between them. Per the germline V gene, CDR1 is LNHDA and CDR2 is SQIVND (reference sequence). The CDR3 sequence is 17 residues long. Supplemented by reference TRBV19 and TRBJ2-1, the full variable domain reads DGGITQSPKYLFRKEGQNVTLSCEQNLNHDAMYWYRQDPGQGLRLIYYSQIVNDFQKGDIAEGYSVSREKKESFPLTVTSAQKNPTAFYLCASSALGTGLVSDEQFFGPGTRLTVL.

As regards this clonotype: One junction end disagrees with the germline gene, perhaps due to a read error. V is TRBV19 and J is TRBJ2-1, with 14 bases fitting TRBD2. Germline assignment: CDR1 LNHDA and CDR2 SQIVND (reference sequence). CDR3 length: 16 residues. The DNA for the CDR3 is TGTGCCAGTAGTCCCTCCGGGACTAGCGGGGGAAATGAGCAGTCCTTC. Residues: CASSPSGTSGGNEQSF.

This clonotype has more than one count but fewer than ten. CDR3 sequence: CASSQNNRGSPLHF. DNA of the CDR3: TGCGCCAGCAGCCAAAACAACAGGGGTTCACCCCTCCACTTT. This chain connects TRBV4-3 to TRBJ1-6; 7 nucleotides match TRBD1. CDR1 LGHNA and CDR2 YSLEER come from the germline V gene. The CDR3 is 14 amino acids. V shed 2 bases and J 9 bases; nucleotides not matched to a gene: 4.

The chain couples TRBV12-3 or TRBV12-4 to TRBJ2-3; D is unclear. The CDR3 runs to 14 residues. The V gene lost 7 bases and the J gene lost 0 bases, with 11 bases spanning the gap. The CDR3 DNA is TGTGCCAGCACGGGCCTCGGTAGCACAGATACGCAGTATTTT. This encodes CASTGLGSTDTQYF.

This clonotype was counted between two and nine times. The chain combines TRBV10-3 with TRBJ2-5, with D uncertain. Trimming removed 3 bases at V and 2 bases at J, with 7 bases between. CDR3 length: 13 residues. The germline V gene encodes CDR1 ENHRY and CDR2 SYGVKD. The CDR3 DNA reads TGTGCCATCAGTGAATCACAGCAAGAGACCCAGTACTTC. Its translation: CAISESQQETQYF.

The chain carries TRBV6-2 or TRBV6-3 and TRBJ1-2; D is unresolved. Germline values: CDR1 MNHEY, CDR2 SVGEGT. This CDR3 is built from 14 residues. V was shortened by 6 bases and J by 0 bases, with 11 bases between the two germline ends. CDR3 region: CASRYLAPNYGYTF. The DNA of the CDR3 is TGTGCCAGCAGATACCTCGCTCCTAACTATGGCTACACCTTC.

The chain has TRBV7-2 and TRBJ1-1; D call uncertain. The ends were cut back, 3 bases at V and 0 bases at J, with 11 bases in the middle. This CDR3 spans 15 amino acids. The germline V gene has CDR1 SGHTA and CDR2 FQGNSA. The CDR3 coding sequence is TGTGCCAGCAGCTTCCTAAACTTAATGAACACTGAAGCTTTCTTT. Translated: CASSFLNLMNTEAFF.

The sample holds many counts of this clonotype. V usage is TRBV7-2 and J usage is TRBJ2-5; D is ambiguous. Germline lookup yields CDR1 SGHTA and CDR2 FQGNSA. The CDR3 length is 14 residues. V was clipped by 5 bases and J by 4 bases, with 14 bases between them. This chain's CDR3 is CASSKRVATETQYF. CDR3 nucleotides: TGTGCCAGCAGCAAAAGGGTCGCAACAGAGACCCAGTACTTC.